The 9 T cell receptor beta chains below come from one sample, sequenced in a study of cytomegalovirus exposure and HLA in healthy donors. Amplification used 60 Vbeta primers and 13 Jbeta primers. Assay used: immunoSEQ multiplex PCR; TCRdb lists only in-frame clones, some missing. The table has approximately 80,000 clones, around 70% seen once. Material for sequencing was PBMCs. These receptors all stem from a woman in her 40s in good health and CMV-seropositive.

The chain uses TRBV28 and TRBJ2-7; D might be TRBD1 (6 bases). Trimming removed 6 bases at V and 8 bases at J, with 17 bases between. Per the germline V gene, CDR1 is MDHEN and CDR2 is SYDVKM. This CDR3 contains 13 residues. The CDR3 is CASSERTVEKQYF. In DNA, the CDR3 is TGTGCCAGCAGCGAAAGGACAGTTGAGAAGCAGTACTTC.

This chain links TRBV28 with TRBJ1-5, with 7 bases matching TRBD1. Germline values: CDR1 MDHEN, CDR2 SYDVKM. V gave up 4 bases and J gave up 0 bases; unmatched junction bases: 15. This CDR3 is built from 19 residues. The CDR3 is CASSSLTGPETDSNQPQHF. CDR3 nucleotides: TGTGCCAGCAGTTCCCTGACAGGGCCTGAGACGGATAGCAATCAGCCCCAGCATTTT. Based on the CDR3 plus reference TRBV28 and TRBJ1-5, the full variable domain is DVKVTQSSRYLVKRTGEKVFLECVQDMDHENMFWYRQDPGLGLRLIYFSYDVKMKEKGDIPEGYSVSREKKERFSLILESASTNQTSMYLCASSSLTGPETDSNQPQHFGDGTRLSIL.

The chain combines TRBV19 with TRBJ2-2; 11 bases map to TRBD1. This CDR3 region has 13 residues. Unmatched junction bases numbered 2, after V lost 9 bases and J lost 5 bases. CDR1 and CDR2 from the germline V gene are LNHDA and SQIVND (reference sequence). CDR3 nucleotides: TGTGCCAGCCGGGACAGGGGGACCGGGGAGCTGTTTTTT. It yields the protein CASRDRGTGELFF.

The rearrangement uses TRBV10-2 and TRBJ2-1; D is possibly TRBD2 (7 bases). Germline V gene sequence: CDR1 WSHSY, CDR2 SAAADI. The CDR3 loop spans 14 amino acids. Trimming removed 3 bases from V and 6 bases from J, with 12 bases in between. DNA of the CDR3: TGCGCCAGCAGTGAATTCGGGGGGCTCAATGAGCAGTTCTTC. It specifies CASSEFGGLNEQFF.

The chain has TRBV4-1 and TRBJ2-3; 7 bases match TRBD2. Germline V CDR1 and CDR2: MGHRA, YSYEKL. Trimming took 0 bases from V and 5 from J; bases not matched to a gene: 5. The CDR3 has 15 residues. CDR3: CASSQEREIVDTQYF. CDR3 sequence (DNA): TGCGCCAGCAGCCAAGAGCGGGAGATAGTAGATACGCAGTATTTT.

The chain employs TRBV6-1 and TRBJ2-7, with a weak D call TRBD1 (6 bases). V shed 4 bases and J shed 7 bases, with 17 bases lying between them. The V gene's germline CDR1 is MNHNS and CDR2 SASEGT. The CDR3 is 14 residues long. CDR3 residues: CASSAQLQGNEQYF. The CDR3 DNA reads TGTGCCAGCAGTGCTCAACTCCAGGGGAATGAGCAGTACTTC.

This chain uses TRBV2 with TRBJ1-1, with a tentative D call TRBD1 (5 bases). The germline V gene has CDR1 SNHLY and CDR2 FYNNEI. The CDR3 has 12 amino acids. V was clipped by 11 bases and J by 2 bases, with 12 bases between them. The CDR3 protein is CACKGINTEAFF. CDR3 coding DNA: TGTGCCTGCAAGGGGATTAACACTGAAGCTTTCTTT.

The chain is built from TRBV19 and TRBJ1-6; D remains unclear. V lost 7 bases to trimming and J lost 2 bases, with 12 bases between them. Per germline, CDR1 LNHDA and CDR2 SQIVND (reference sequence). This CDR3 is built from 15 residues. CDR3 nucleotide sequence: TGTGCCAGTAACCTAGGGAGGACCTATAATTCACCCCTCCACTTT. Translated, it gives CASNLGRTYNSPLHF.

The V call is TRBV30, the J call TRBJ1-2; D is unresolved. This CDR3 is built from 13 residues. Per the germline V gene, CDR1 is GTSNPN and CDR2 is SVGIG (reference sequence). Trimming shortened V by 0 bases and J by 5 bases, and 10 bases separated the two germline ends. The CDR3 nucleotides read TGTGCCTGGAGTGTACGAGGAGGATATGGCTACACCTTC. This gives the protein CAWSVRGGYGYTF.